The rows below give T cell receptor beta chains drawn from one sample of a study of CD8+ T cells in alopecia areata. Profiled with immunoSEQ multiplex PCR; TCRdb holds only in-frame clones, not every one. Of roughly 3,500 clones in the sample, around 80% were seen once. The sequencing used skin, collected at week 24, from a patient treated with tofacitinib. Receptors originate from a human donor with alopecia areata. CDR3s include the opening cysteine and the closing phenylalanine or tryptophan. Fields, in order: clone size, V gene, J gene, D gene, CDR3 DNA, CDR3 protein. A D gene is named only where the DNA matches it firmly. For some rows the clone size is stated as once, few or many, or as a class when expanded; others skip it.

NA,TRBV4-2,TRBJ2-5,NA,TGTGCCAGCAGCCAAGGGGCAGGGCAAGAGACCCAGTACTTC,CASSQGAGQETQYF
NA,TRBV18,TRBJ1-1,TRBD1,TGTGCCAGCTCACCGACAGGGGGCGAGACTGAAGCTTTCTTT,CASSPTGGETEAFF
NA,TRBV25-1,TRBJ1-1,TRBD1,TGTGCCAGCAGTGAGAACAGGGGGCTAGGGCCTGAAGCTTTCTTT,CASSENRGLGPEAFF
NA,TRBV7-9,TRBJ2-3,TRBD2,TGTGCCAGCAGCTCCCTTGCCAGCGGGGGAATATCAGATACGCAGTATTTT,CASSSLASGGISDTQYF
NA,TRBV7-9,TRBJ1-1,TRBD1,TGTGCCAGCACCCAACAGGGGGCGGCTGAAGCTTTCTTT,CASTQQGAAEAFF
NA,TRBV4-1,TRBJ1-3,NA,TGCGCCAGCAGCCAAGCCCAATTTGGGAACACCATATATTTT,CASSQAQFGNTIYF
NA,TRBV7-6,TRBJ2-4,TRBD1,TGTGCCAGCAGCAGGGAGATACAGGGGCACGACAACATTCAGTACTTC,CASSREIQGHDNIQYF
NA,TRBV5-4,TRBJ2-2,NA,TGTGCCAGCAGCTTGAACCCGGAAGGGGAGCTGTTTTTT,CASSLNPEGELFF
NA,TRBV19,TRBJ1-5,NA,TGTGCCAGTAGTCGCGACAGGAATAGCAATCAGCCCCAGCATTTT,CASSRDRNSNQPQHF
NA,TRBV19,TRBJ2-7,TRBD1,TGTGCCACCCGGGACAGGGGAGTCGACGAGCAGTACTTC,CATRDRGVDEQYF
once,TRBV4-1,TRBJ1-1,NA,TGCGCCAGCAGCCCACGTTCTGCTTTGTTCCGGGGGCTGAACACTGAAGCTTTCTTT,CASSPRSALFRGLNTEAFF
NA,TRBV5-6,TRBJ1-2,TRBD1,TGTGCCAGCAGCTTGACTCGACAGGGTCCCAACTATGGCTACACCTTC,CASSLTRQGPNYGYTF
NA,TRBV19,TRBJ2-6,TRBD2,TGTGCCCGCGGGGGGGTACTGGGGAGTTTATCTGGGGCCAACGTCCTGACTTTC,CARGGVLGSLSGANVLTF
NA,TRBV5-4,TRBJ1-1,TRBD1,TGTGCCAGCAGCCTGGGCGGAGGACAGGGGGCAAGCGGCACTGAAGCTTTCTTT,CASSLGGGQGASGTEAFF
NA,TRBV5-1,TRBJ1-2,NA,TGCGCCAGCAGCTTGGTAACCGGGGAAGGAGGCTACACCTTC,CASSLVTGEGGYTF
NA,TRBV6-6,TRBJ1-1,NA,TGTGCCAGCAGTTACTGGGCAGGAAATACTGAAGCTTTCTTT,CASSYWAGNTEAFF